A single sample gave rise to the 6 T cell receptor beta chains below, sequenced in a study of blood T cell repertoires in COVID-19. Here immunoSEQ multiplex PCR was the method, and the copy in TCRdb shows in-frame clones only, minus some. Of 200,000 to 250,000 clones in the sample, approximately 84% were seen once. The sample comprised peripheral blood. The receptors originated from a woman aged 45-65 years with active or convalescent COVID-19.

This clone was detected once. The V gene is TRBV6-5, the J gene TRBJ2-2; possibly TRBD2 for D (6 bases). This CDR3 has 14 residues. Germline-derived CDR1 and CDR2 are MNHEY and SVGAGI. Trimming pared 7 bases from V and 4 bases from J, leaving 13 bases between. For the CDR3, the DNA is TGTGCCAGCACATGGCGGGGCGTCACCGGGGAGCTGTTTTTT. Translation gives CASTWRGVTGELFF.

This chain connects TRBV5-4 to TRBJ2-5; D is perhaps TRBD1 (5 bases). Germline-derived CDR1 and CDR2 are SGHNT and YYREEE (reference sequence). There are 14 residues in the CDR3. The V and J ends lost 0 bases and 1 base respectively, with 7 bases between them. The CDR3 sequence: CASSLAQGQETQYF. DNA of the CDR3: TGTGCCAGCAGCTTGGCGCAGGGCCAAGAGACCCAGTACTTC.

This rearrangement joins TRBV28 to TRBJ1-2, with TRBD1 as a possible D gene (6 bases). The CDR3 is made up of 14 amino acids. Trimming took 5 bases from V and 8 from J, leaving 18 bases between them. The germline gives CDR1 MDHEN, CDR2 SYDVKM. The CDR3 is CASSRTEKISGYTF. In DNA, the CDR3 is TGTGCCAGCAGTCGGACAGAAAAAATCTCAGGCTACACCTTC.

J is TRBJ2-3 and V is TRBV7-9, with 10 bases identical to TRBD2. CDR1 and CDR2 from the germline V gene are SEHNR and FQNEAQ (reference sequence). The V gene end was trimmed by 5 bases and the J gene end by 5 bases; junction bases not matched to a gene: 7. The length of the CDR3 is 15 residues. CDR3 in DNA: TGTGCCAGCAGCCCAGGACTAGCGGTGCAAGATACGCAGTATTTT. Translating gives CASSPGLAVQDTQYF.

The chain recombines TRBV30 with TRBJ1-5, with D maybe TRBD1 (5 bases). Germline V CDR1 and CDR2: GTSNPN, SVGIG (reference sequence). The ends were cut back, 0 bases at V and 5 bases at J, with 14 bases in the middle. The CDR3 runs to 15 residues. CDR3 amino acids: CAWSVRTWYYQPQHF. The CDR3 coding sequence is TGTGCCTGGAGTGTCCGGACATGGTATTATCAGCCCCAGCATTTT.

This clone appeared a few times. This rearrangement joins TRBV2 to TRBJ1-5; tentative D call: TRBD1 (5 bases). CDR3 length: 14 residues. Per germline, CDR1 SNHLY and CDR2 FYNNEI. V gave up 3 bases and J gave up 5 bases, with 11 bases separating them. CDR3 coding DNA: TGTGCCAGCAGTGATCAGGGCCGCTATCAGCCCCAGCATTTT. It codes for CASSDQGRYQPQHF. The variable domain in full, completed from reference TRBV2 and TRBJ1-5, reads EPEVTQTPSHQVTQMGQEVILRCVPISNHLYFYWYRQILGQKVEFLVSFYNNEISEKSEIFDDQFSVERPDGSNFTLKIRSTKLEDSAMYFCASSDQGRYQPQHFGDGTRLSIL.